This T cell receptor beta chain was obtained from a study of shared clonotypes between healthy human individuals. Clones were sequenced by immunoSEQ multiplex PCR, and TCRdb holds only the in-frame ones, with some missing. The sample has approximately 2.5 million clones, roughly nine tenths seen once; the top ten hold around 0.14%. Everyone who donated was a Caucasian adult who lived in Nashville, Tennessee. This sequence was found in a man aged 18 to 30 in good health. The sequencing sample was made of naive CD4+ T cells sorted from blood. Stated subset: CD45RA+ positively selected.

The CDR3 reads CASSELWGQGETQYF. The CDR3 DNA reads as TGTGCCAGCAGTGAACTTTGGGGACAAGGGGAGACCCAGTACTTC. This chain connects TRBV2 to TRBJ2-5; D might be TRBD1 (6 bases). The CDR3 totals 15 residues. V gave up 2 bases and J gave up 5 bases, with 15 bases separating them. CDR1 SNHLY and CDR2 FYNNEI come from the germline V gene. Looking up the rest from reference TRBV2 and TRBJ2-5 gives the full variable domain: EPEVTQTPSHQVTQMGQEVILRCVPISNHLYFYWYRQILGQKVEFLVSFYNNEISEKSEIFDDQFSVERPDGSNFTLKIRSTKLEDSAMYFCASSELWGQGETQYFGPGTRLLVL.